Listed below are T cell receptor beta chains from one sample, sequenced in a study of patients and donors after allogeneic stem cell transplantation. Via MiXCR, TCRdb re-called the RT-PCR reads, giving one row per CDR3 protein. Here the sample spans 40,000 to 45,000 distinct CDR3 sequences, 30% to 40% being singletons. Sequences were obtained from blood, either unsorted or a sorted T cell fraction (not recorded which). These receptors were obtained from a human donor who was either an allogeneic HSCT recipient or a stem cell or donor lymphocyte infusion donor (not recorded which). It is not recorded whose cells these are; they may come from a transplant donor. Both conserved end residues are part of each CDR3. The D gene is left open where the match is weak. A row's size may be missing; if present it is once, few, many or a size class.

d_gene: NA; len: 15; abundance: few; v_gene: TRBV4-2; j_gene: TRBJ1-3; CDR3aa: CASSQDLVSGNTIYF; CDR3nt: TGTGCCAGCAGCCAAGATTTAGTCTCTGGAAACACCATATATTTT
d_gene: NA; len: 15; abundance: few; v_gene: TRBV5-1; j_gene: TRBJ2-5; CDR3aa: CASSLALGAEETQYF; CDR3nt: TGCGCCAGCAGCTTGGCATTGGGGGCGGAAGAGACCCAGTACTTC
d_gene: TRBD1; len: 14; abundance: once; v_gene: TRBV12-3/TRBV12-4; j_gene: TRBJ2-5; CDR3aa: CASSFGTGGETQYF; CDR3nt: TGTGCCAGCAGTTTCGGGACAGGGGGCGAGACCCAGTACTTC
d_gene: TRBD2; len: 15; abundance: few; v_gene: TRBV6-2/TRBV6-3; j_gene: TRBJ2-1; CDR3aa: CASSLGLATYNEQFF; CDR3nt: TGTGCCAGCAGCCTGGGACTAGCAACCTACAATGAGCAGTTCTTC
d_gene: NA; len: 16; abundance: NA; v_gene: TRBV5-8; j_gene: TRBJ2-3; CDR3aa: CASSLSPGPGTDTQYF; CDR3nt: TGTGCCAGCAGCTTGAGTCCGGGCCCGGGCACAGATACGCAGTATTTT
d_gene: NA; len: 16; abundance: few; v_gene: TRBV28; j_gene: TRBJ2-1; CDR3aa: CASSFVGQSSYNEQFF; CDR3nt: TGTGCCAGCAGTTTCGTGGGACAAAGCTCCTACAATGAGCAGTTCTTC
d_gene: NA; len: 15; abundance: many; v_gene: TRBV7-8; j_gene: TRBJ1-1; CDR3aa: CASSQFDRLNTEAFF; CDR3nt: TGTGCCAGCAGCCAGTTCGACAGGCTGAACACTGAAGCTTTCTTT
d_gene: NA; len: 14; abundance: once; v_gene: TRBV20-1; j_gene: TRBJ1-4; CDR3aa: CSALRRDGNEKLFF; CDR3nt: TGCAGTGCTTTAAGAAGGGACGGGAATGAAAAACTGTTTTTT
d_gene: NA; len: 13; abundance: NA; v_gene: TRBV6-5; j_gene: TRBJ1-5; CDR3aa: CASRLFLGQPQHF; CDR3nt: TGTGCCAGCAGATTATTTCTAGGGCAGCCCCAGCATTTT
d_gene: NA; len: 15; abundance: few; v_gene: TRBV5-1; j_gene: TRBJ1-5; CDR3aa: CASSPGPEAAQPQHF; CDR3nt: TGCGCCAGCAGCCCCGGGCCCGAGGCCGCTCAGCCCCAGCATTTT
d_gene: NA; len: 14; abundance: few; v_gene: TRBV6-5; j_gene: TRBJ1-6; CDR3aa: CASSYSTLNSPLHF; CDR3nt: TGTGCCAGCAGTTACTCGACTCTAAATTCACCCCTCCACTTT
d_gene: NA; len: 15; abundance: few; v_gene: TRBV7-9; j_gene: TRBJ2-3; CDR3aa: CASSLEAGSTDTQYF; CDR3nt: TGTGCCAGCAGCCTAGAGGCAGGGAGCACAGATACGCAGTATTTT
d_gene: NA; len: 14; abundance: few; v_gene: TRBV9; j_gene: TRBJ2-1; CDR3aa: CASSVGAGFNEQFF; CDR3nt: TGTGCCAGCAGCGTCGGCGCGGGGTTCAATGAGCAGTTCTTC
d_gene: TRBD2; len: 16; abundance: NA; v_gene: TRBV4-3; j_gene: TRBJ2-5; CDR3aa: CASSQDRAGVEETQYF; CDR3nt: TGCGCCAGCAGCCAAGATCGAGCGGGAGTAGAAGAGACCCAGTACTTC
d_gene: TRBD2; len: 16; abundance: NA; v_gene: TRBV11-2; j_gene: TRBJ2-2; CDR3aa: CASRPGLADNTGELFF; CDR3nt: TGTGCCAGCAGACCGGGACTAGCTGACAACACCGGGGAGCTGTTTTTT